The clone carrying this T cell receptor (beta chain) was detected only a few times. Antigen: not known. Reverse transcription of extracted RNA yielded cDNA, which provided the sequencing template. Produced via immunoSEQ multiplex PCR; TCRdb's table is partial and in-frame only. The sample includes approximately 190,000 clones, more than 45% of them seen just once. CDR1 is SEHNR, CDR2 FQNEAQ, per germline (reference sequence). The CDR3 extends over 14 amino acids. Trimming removed 2 bases from V and 7 bases from J, with 12 bases in between. Treatment noted: oral pan-JAK inhibitor, 5-10 mg twice daily. The record originates from a study of CD8+ T cells in alopecia areata. In the study overall: The study gave tofacitinib for 6 to 18 months, then 6 months off drug.

General study findings and limits: Scalp sample data also include resident alphabeta T cells from normal skin.

The sample here was CD4+ T cells sorted from blood, taken at week 24, from a patient treated with tofacitinib. This receptor was obtained from a human donor with alopecia areata. The rearrangement joins TRBV7-9 to TRBJ2-1, with TRBD2 as a possible D gene (5 bases). CDR3 DNA sequence: TGTGCCAGCAGCTTAATGGAGGACCCGAATGAGCAGTTCTTC. It encodes CASSLMEDPNEQFF.